These 23 T cell receptor beta chains share one sample of origin, sequenced in a study of blood T cells in healthy people across ages. A second PCR of roughly 7 to 11 cycles used a sample-barcoded 5' primer and a J-beta primer mix. MiXCR, applied by TCRdb to the 5' RACE reads, yields one record per CDR3 protein. Here the sample spans over 300,000 distinct CDR3 sequences, 50% to 60% being singletons. Material for sequencing was blood. Source of these receptors: a man in his 60s in good health.

The rearrangement uses TRBV7-9 and TRBJ2-1; D is perhaps TRBD2 (5 bases). The CDR3 is 13 amino acids. Germline V CDR1 and CDR2: SEHNR, FQNEAQ (reference sequence). V lost 7 bases and J 7 bases, leaving 14 bases between the germline ends. The CDR3 region is CASTGVGYNEQFF. CDR3 coding DNA: TGTGCCAGCACCGGGGTGGGCTATAATGAGCAGTTCTTC.

This clonotype is a singleton in its sample. The chain recombines TRBV7-2 with TRBJ2-3; D gene unclear. CDR1 is SGHTA and CDR2 is FQGNSA in the germline V gene. The CDR3 is made up of 12 amino acids. The V and J ends lost 6 bases and 3 bases respectively, with 7 bases between them. CDR3: CASRRYTDTQYF. The CDR3 DNA follows: TGTGCCAGCAGACGGTATACAGATACGCAGTATTTT.

A single count supports this clonotype. The chain uses TRBV30 and TRBJ2-1; D might be TRBD2 (6 bases). Trimming removed 4 bases from V and 2 bases from J, with 15 bases in between. CDR3 length: 15 amino acids. The germline CDR1 and CDR2 sequences are GTSNPN and SVGIG (reference sequence). The CDR3 loop is CAWNPLGGTYNEQFF. DNA of the CDR3: TGTGCCTGGAATCCTCTGGGGGGAACCTACAATGAGCAGTTCTTC.

The V and J genes are TRBV7-2 and TRBJ2-3; 7 bases map to TRBD2. The ends lost 1 base at V and 8 bases at J; junction bases unmatched: 9. The CDR3 consists of 15 residues. The germline V gene encodes CDR1 SGHTA and CDR2 FQGNSA. DNA of the CDR3: TGTGCCAGCAGCTTAGGGGCGGGGGACCGTGGTACGCAGTATTTT. Protein sequence: CASSLGAGDRGTQYF.

The chain recombines TRBV7-2 with TRBJ1-2; D call uncertain. The V end was cut by 1 base, the J end by 4 bases, with 10 bases between. The CDR3 runs to 14 residues. Germline V lookup: CDR1 SGHTA, CDR2 FQGNSA. The CDR3 loop is CASSLGFAFYGYTF. The CDR3 DNA reads TGTGCCAGCAGCTTAGGGTTTGCCTTCTATGGCTACACCTTC.

The chain combines TRBV11-2 with TRBJ1-5, with 7 bases matching TRBD1. V trimming: 5 bases; J trimming: 5 bases; junction bases outside the gene matches: 6. The CDR3 runs to 14 residues. In germline, CDR1 is SGHAT, CDR2 FQNNGV. CDR3 protein: CASSRGTAHQPQHF. CDR3 nucleotide sequence: TGTGCCAGCAGCCGAGGGACAGCCCATCAGCCCCAGCATTTT.

The CDR3 DNA reads TGTGCCAGCAGTATGACCGGGACAGGGATTGAAAAACTGTTTTTT. Translation: CASSMTGTGIEKLFF. The chain uses TRBV25-1 and TRBJ1-4; 9 bases are a match to TRBD1. Trimming cost V 5 bases and J 7 bases; bases outside gene matches: 8. CDR3 length: 15 amino acids. Germline loops: CDR1 MGHDK, CDR2 SYGVNS.

V gene TRBV20-1 combines with J gene TRBJ2-3; D call uncertain. Trimming took 5 bases from V and 2 from J, leaving 8 bases between them. Germline CDR1 and CDR2: DFQATT and SNEGSKA (reference sequence). This CDR3 has 12 residues. CDR3 in DNA: TGCAGTGCTCTTACTTTCACAGATACGCAGTATTTT. Amino acid sequence: CSALTFTDTQYF.

This clonotype has at least ten counts. The rearrangement uses TRBV7-9 and TRBJ2-1; 10 bases are a match to TRBD2. The V gene's germline CDR1 is SEHNR and CDR2 FQNEAQ (reference sequence). This CDR3 spans 18 amino acids. V shed 5 bases and J 5 bases; nucleotides not matched to a gene: 15. Here the CDR3 DNA reads TGTGCCAGCAGCCCAAAAATCCGCCTAGCGGGAGCCAACAATGAGCAGTTCTTC. It specifies CASSPKIRLAGANNEQFF.

In its sample, this clonotype was seen a few times. The chain couples TRBV15 to TRBJ2-4; TRBD1 agrees at 8 bases. The J call could be wrong; TRBJ2-7 is a better fit for the DNA end. Germline V lookup: CDR1 LNHNV, CDR2 YYDKDF (reference sequence). This CDR3 has 18 residues. The CDR3 loop is CATSPGQGASSGNYEQYF. DNA for the CDR3: TGTGCCACCAGCCCCGGACAGGGAGCGTCCTCGGGCAACTACGAGCAGTACTTC.

This clonotype occurred once. The chain joins TRBV6-6 to TRBJ1-2, with D possibly matching TRBD1 (5 bases). Per germline, CDR1 MNHNY and CDR2 SVGAGI (reference sequence). CDR3 length: 14 residues. The V and J ends lost 8 bases and 4 bases respectively, with 17 bases between them. This CDR3 is CASDEGGAGYGYTF. The CDR3 DNA is TGTGCCAGCGACGAGGGAGGGGCTGGCTATGGCTACACCTTC.

The rearrangement links TRBV20-1 to TRBJ1-2; no clear D. The V gene's germline CDR1 is DFQATT and CDR2 SNEGSKA (reference sequence). V lost 6 bases and J 3 bases, leaving 11 bases between the germline ends. The CDR3 contains 12 residues. The CDR3 is CSAQSPDYGYTF. The CDR3, as DNA: TGCAGTGCCCAAAGTCCGGACTATGGCTACACCTTC.

V gene TRBV6-2 or TRBV6-3 combines with J gene TRBJ1-6, with D perhaps TRBD1 (5 bases). Trimming left V 4 bases short and J 4 bases short, with 14 bases between. There are 16 residues in the CDR3. The germline gives CDR1 MNHEY, CDR2 SVGEGT. The CDR3 nucleotides read TGTGCCAGCAGTTCCTTGGGGCAGGGTTATAATTCACCCCTCCACTTT. The encoded protein is CASSSLGQGYNSPLHF.

V and J are TRBV6-1 and TRBJ2-3; 13 nucleotides agree with TRBD2. The CDR3 has 16 amino acids. The junction had 8 bases not matched to a gene; V was cut back by 10 bases and J by 1 base. CDR1 is MNHNS, CDR2 SASEGT, per germline. The CDR3 nucleotides are TGTGCCACCGCACAACTAGCGGGAGGGGGCACAGATACGCAGTATTTT. Translation: CATAQLAGGGTDTQYF.

This rearrangement joins TRBV6-5 to TRBJ1-1; D gene uncertain. Germline CDR1 MNHEY, CDR2 SVGAGI. With 7 bases removed from V and 8 bases from J, the gap between germline ends came to 8 bases. The CDR3 runs to 10 residues. In DNA, the CDR3 is TGTGCCAGCAAACCCCGGGAAGCTTTCTTT. It translates to CASKPREAFF.

CDR3 protein: CSASEGFDNSPLHF. DNA of the CDR3: TGCAGTGCTAGTGAAGGGTTTGATAATTCACCCCTCCACTTT. The rearrangement links TRBV20-1 to TRBJ1-6, with D hard to call. CDR3 length: 14 amino acids. Trimming removed 3 bases from V and 5 bases from J, with 11 bases in between. Per germline, CDR1 DFQATT and CDR2 SNEGSKA (reference sequence).

Only a few counts were recorded for this clonotype. The chain recombines TRBV11-1 with TRBJ2-1; D is uncertain. V was pared by 5 bases and J by 7 bases, with 9 bases between. From germline, CDR1 is SGHAT and CDR2 FQDESV (reference sequence). The CDR3 sequence is 12 residues long. The DNA of the CDR3 is TGTGCCAGCAGCCCGTTTGGAAATGAGCAGTTCTTC. This encodes CASSPFGNEQFF.

The chain has TRBV29-1 and TRBJ2-4; 10 bases map to TRBD2. This CDR3 spans 14 amino acids. Trimming at V came to 6 bases and at J to 6 bases, leaving 8 bases not matched to a gene. CDR1 SQVTM and CDR2 ANQGSEA come from the germline V gene. CDR3 protein: CSVGLAGGVNIQYF. The CDR3 DNA reads TGCAGCGTAGGGTTAGCGGGGGGCGTAAACATTCAGTACTTC.

The CDR3 protein is CASTTANQPQHF. The CDR3 DNA is TGTGCCAGCACGACGGCCAATCAGCCCCAGCATTTT. The V call is TRBV12-3 or TRBV12-4, the J call TRBJ1-5; D remains unclear. Trimming took 7 bases from V and 3 from J, leaving 7 bases between them. There are 12 residues in the CDR3.

Regarding this clonotype: A much larger clone lies one base from this, so it may be a read error. The genes are TRBV27 and TRBJ2-3; 12 nucleotides agree with TRBD2. The V gene's germline CDR1 is MNHEY and CDR2 SMNVEV (reference sequence). The CDR3 loop spans 15 amino acids. DNA for the CDR3: TGTGCCAGCAGTTTAACTAGCGGGGGGACAGATACGCAGGATTTT. Translating gives CASSLTSGGTDTQDF.

The V call is TRBV9, the J call TRBJ2-1; 14 nucleotides line up with TRBD2. The CDR3 has 17 amino acids. Germline CDR1 is SGDLS and CDR2 is YYNGEE. With 2 bases clipped from V and 4 bases from J, the junction kept 5 bases outside the gene matches. In nucleotides, the CDR3 is TGTGCCAGCAGCGTTTTTGGGACTAGCGGGGGTTACAATGAGCAGTTCTTC. It yields the protein CASSVFGTSGGYNEQFF. Combining the CDR3 with reference TRBV9 and TRBJ2-1 gives the whole variable domain DSGVTQTPKHLITATGQRVTLRCSPRSGDLSVYWYQQSLDQGLQFLIQYYNGEERAKGNILERFSAQQFPDLHSELNLSSLELGDSALYFCASSVFGTSGGYNEQFFGPGTRLTVL.

The chain recombines TRBV20-1 with TRBJ1-6; TRBD1 is a possible D gene (6 bases). Trimming pared 1 base from V and 7 bases from J, leaving 17 bases between. The CDR3 consists of 16 residues. Per germline, CDR1 DFQATT and CDR2 SNEGSKA (reference sequence). CDR3 in amino acids: CSARVSPQGGNSPLHF. The DNA for the CDR3 is TGCAGTGCTAGAGTTTCCCCACAGGGCGGGAATTCACCCCTCCACTTT.

In its sample, this clonotype was seen a few times. The chain links TRBV24-1 to TRBJ2-7; D remains unclear. Germline values: CDR1 KGHDR, CDR2 SFDVKD. This CDR3 is 12 amino acids long. V dropped 7 bases and J dropped 3 bases, with 9 bases sitting between them. The CDR3 sequence: CATSPDNYEQYF. CDR3 coding DNA: TGTGCCACCAGCCCGGATAACTACGAGCAGTACTTC.